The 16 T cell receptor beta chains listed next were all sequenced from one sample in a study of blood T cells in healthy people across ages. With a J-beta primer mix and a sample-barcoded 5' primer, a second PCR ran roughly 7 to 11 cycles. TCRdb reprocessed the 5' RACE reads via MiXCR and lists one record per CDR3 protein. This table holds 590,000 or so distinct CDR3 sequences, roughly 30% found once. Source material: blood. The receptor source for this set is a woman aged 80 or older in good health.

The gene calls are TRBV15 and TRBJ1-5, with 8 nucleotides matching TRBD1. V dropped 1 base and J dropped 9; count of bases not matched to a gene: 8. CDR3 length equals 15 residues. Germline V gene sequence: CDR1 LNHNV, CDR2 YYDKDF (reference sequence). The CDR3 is CATSRGLAGGPPQHF. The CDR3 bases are TGTGCCACCAGCAGAGGTCTGGCAGGGGGCCCGCCCCAGCATTTT.

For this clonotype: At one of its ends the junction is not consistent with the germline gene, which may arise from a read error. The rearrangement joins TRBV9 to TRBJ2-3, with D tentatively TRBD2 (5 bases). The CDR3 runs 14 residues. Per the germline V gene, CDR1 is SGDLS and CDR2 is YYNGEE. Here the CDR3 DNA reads TGCGCCAGCAGCGGTGTACCGGAGACAGATACGCAGTATTTT. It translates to CASSGVPETDTQYF.

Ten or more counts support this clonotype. The CDR3 region has the DNA TGCGCCAGCAGCTTGGAAGGGTGGGGCTACACCTTC. Protein sequence: CASSLEGWGYTF. The chain links TRBV5-1 to TRBJ1-2, with no clear D. Trimming removed 0 bases from V and 8 bases from J, with 8 bases in between. Germline assignment: CDR1 SGHRS and CDR2 YFSETQ. The CDR3 contains 12 residues.

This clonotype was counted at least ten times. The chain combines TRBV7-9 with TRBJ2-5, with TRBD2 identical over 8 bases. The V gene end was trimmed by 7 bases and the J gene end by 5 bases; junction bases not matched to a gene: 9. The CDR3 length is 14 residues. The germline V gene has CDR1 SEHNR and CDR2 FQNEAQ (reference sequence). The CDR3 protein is CASNNPGGAETQYF. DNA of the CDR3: TGTGCCAGCAACAACCCCGGGGGGGCTGAGACCCAGTACTTC.

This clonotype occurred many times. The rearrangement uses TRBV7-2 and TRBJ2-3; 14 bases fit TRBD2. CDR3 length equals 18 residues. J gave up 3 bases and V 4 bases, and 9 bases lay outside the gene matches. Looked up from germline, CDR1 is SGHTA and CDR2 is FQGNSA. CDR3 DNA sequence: TGTGCCAGCAGCTGGATGGGGACTAGCGGGGGCGATACAGATACGCAGTATTTT. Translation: CASSWMGTSGGDTDTQYF.

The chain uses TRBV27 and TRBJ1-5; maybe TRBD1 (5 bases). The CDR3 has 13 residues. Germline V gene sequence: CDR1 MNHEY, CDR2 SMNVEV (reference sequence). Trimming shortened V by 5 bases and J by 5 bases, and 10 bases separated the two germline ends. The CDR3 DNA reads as TGTGCCAGCAGTCGGAGGGGATATCAGCCCCAGCATTTT. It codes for CASSRRGYQPQHF.

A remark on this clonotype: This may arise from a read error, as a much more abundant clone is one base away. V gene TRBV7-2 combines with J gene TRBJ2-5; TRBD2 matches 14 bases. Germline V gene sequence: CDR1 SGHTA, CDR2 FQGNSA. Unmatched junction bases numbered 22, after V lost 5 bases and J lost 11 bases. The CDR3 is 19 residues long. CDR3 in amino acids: CASSPTLTSGGAAYNEQYF. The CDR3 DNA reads TGTGCCAGCAGCCCTACCCTGACTAGCGGGGGGGCCGCCTACAATGAGCAGTACTTC. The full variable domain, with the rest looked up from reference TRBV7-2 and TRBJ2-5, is GAGVSQSPSNKVTEKGKDVELRCDPISGHTALYWYRQSLGQGLEFLIYFQGNSAPDKSGLPSDRFSAERTGGSVSTLTIQRTQQEDSAVYLCASSPTLTSGGAAYNEQYFGPGTRLLVL.

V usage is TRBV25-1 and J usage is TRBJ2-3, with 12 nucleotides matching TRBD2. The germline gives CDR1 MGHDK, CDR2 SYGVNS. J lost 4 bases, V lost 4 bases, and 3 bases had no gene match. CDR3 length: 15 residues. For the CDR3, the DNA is TGTGCCAGCAGTGCGACTAGCGGGAGATCAGATACGCAGTATTTT. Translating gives CASSATSGRSDTQYF.

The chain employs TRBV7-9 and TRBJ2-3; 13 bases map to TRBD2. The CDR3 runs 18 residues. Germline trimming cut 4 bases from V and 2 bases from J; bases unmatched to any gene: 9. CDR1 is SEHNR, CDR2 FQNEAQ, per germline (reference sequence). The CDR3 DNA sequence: TGTGCCAGCAGCTCTGGACTAGCGGGGGCCTCCTTCACAGATACGCAGTATTTT. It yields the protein CASSSGLAGASFTDTQYF. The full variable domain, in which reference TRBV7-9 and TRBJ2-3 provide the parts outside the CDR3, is DTGVSQNPRHKITKRGQNVTFRCDPISEHNRLYWYRQTLGQGPEFLTYFQNEAQLEKSRLLSDRFSAERPKGSFSTLEIQRTEQGDSAMYLCASSSGLAGASFTDTQYFGPGTRLTVL.

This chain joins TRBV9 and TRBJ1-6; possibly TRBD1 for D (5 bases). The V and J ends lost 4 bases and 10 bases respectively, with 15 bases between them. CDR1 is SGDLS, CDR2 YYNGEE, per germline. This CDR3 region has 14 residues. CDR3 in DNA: TGTGCCAGCAGCCAGGGCAGGGTAAAATCACCCCTCCACTTT. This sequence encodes CASSQGRVKSPLHF.

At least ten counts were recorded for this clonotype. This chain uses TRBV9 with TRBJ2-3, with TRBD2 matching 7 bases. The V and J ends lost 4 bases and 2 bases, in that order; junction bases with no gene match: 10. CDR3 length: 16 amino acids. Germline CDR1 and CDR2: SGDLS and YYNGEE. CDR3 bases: TGTGCCAGCAGCCAAAGCGGGGAACCAGCCACAGATACGCAGTATTTT. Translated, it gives CASSQSGEPATDTQYF.

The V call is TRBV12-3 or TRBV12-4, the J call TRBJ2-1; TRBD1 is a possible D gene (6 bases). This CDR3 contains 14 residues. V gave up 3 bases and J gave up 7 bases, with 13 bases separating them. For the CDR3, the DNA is TGTGCCAGCAGTTTGACACAGGGTCAAAATGAGCAGTTCTTC. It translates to CASSLTQGQNEQFF.

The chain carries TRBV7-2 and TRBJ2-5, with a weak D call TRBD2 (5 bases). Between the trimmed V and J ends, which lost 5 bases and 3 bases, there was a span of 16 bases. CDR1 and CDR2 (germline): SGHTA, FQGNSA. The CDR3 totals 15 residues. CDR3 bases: TGTGCCAGCAGCCCCTCGGGGAGCATTAAAGAGACCCAGTACTTC. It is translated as CASSPSGSIKETQYF.

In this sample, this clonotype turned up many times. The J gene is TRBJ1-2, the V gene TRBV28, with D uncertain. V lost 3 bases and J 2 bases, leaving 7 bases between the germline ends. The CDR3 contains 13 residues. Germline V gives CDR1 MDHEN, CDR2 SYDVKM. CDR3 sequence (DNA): TGTGCCAGCAGTTTTACAGAGAACTATGGCTACACCTTC. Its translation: CASSFTENYGYTF.

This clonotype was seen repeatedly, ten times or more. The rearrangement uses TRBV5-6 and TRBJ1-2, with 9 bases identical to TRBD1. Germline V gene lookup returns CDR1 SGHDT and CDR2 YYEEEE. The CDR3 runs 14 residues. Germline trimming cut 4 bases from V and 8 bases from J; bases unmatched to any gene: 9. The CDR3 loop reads CASSRDRVVRGYTF. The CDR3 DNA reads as TGTGCCAGCAGCCGGGACAGGGTGGTACGGGGCTACACCTTC.

The CDR3 loop reads CASGHRDSSLDYGYTF. Written as DNA, the CDR3 is TGTGCCAGCGGCCACCGGGACAGCTCTCTCGACTATGGCTACACCTTC. The rearrangement joins TRBV7-9 to TRBJ1-2, with 7 bases identical to TRBD1. This CDR3 contains 16 residues. CDR1 SEHNR and CDR2 FQNEAQ come from the germline V gene (reference sequence). The junction had 15 bases not matched to a gene; V was cut back by 8 bases and J by 3 bases.